In its sample, the clone carrying this T cell receptor beta chain was seen once. These data originate in a study of control samples from healthy donors and cancer patients. TCRdb's table, derived via immunoSEQ multiplex PCR, lists solely in-frame clones and lacks some. Found here are 150,000 to 200,000 clones, about 87% of them singletons; the top ten hold around 12%. The CDR3 is made up of 16 amino acids. Unmatched junction bases numbered 11, after V lost 5 bases and J lost 2 bases. Germline CDR1 and CDR2: MNHNY and SVGAGI (reference sequence). The sequence derives from a young man in good health. This rearrangement joins TRBV6-6 to TRBJ1-2, with 7 bases lining up with TRBD1. Specimen: blood. The CDR3 nucleotides read TGTGCCAGCAGTCACACAGGGGACAGTCCCAACTATGGCTACACCTTC. As protein: CASSHTGDSPNYGYTF.